One sample yielded the 5 T cell receptor beta chains listed below, sequenced in a study of siplizumab effects on memory and regulatory T cells. Some clones are missing from TCRdb's copy, which holds only in-frame ones; the method was immunoSEQ multiplex PCR. Of approximately 97,000 clones in the sample, about 94% are singletons; the top ten hold approximately 1.2%. The sequencing sample was made of CD4+ T cells sorted from blood. These receptors all come from a human donor in good health.

The chain has TRBV9 and TRBJ1-3, with D possibly TRBD1 on 5 matching bases. V lost 0 bases and J lost 1, with 8 bases in between. CDR1 SGDLS and CDR2 YYNGEE come from the germline V gene. This CDR3 is 15 amino acids long. CDR3 nucleotides: TGTGCCAGCAGCGTAGGTCAGGGTTCTGGAAACACCATATATTTT. Translated: CASSVGQGSGNTIYF.

The chain carries TRBV18 and TRBJ1-1; the D gene is possibly TRBD1 (6 bases). Trimming took off 1 base at V and 0 bases at J, with 9 bases between the two ends. CDR1 KGHSH and CDR2 LQKENI come from the germline V gene. This CDR3 contains 15 residues. The CDR3 DNA reads TGTGCCAGCTCACCACTTGCAGGGGTGAACACTGAAGCTTTCTTT. Amino acid sequence: CASSPLAGVNTEAFF.

This clone has a handful of counts. The V call is TRBV29-1, the J call TRBJ2-3; D possibly corresponds to TRBD1 (6 bases). Germline V gene data show CDR1 as SQVTM and CDR2 as ANQGSEA. Trimming took 7 bases from V and 4 from J, leaving 21 bases between them. CDR3 length: 15 amino acids. The CDR3 reads CSGTGTKGAADTQYF. Written as DNA, the CDR3 is TGCAGCGGAACCGGGACAAAGGGTGCCGCAGATACGCAGTATTTT.

CDR3 protein: CASRDLKFTSNEQFF. The CDR3 bases are TGTGCCAGCAGGGACCTGAAATTCACATCCAATGAGCAGTTCTTC. V gene TRBV6-1 combines with J gene TRBJ2-1; D is unresolved. This CDR3 spans 15 amino acids. Between the trimmed V and J ends, which lost 6 bases and 6 bases, there was a span of 18 bases. Germline-derived CDR1 and CDR2 are MNHNS and SASEGT.

The V and J genes are TRBV7-8 and TRBJ2-4; TRBD2 is a possible D gene (6 bases). Trimming took off 7 bases at V and 3 bases at J, with 16 bases between the two ends. Germline V lookup: CDR1 SGHVS, CDR2 FQNEAQ. The CDR3 loop spans 15 amino acids. The CDR3 loop reads CASNPLGGGKNIQYF. The CDR3 coding sequence is TGTGCCAGCAACCCACTTGGGGGAGGCAAAAACATTCAGTACTTC.